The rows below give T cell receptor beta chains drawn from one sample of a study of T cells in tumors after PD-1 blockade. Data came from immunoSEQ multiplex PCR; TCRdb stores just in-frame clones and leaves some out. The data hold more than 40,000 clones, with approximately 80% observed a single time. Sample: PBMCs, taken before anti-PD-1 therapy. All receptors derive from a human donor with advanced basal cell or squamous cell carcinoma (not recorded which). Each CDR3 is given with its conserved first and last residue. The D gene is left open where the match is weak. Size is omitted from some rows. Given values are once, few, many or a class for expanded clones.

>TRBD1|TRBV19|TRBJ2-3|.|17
TGTGCCAGTAGTATCCCACAGGGGGTCACGTACACAGATACGCAGTATTTT
CASSIPQGVTYTDTQYF
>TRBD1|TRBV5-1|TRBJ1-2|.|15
TGCGCCAGCAGCTTGGAACCGGGACAGAGATATGGCTACACCTTC
CASSLEPGQRYGYTF
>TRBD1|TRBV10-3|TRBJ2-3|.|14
TGTGCCATCGGGGGACAGGGAGGCACAGATACGCAGTATTTT
CAIGGQGGTDTQYF
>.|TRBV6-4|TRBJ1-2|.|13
TGTGCCAGCAGTGAGGGGTACGGGCTTGGCTACACCTTC
CASSEGYGLGYTF
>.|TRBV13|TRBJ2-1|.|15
TGTGCCAGCAGCGATAACGGACAGCCCTACAATGAGCAGTTCTTC
CASSDNGQPYNEQFF
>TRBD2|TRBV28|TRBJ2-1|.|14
TGTGCCAGCAGCGGACTAGCGGGAGACAATGAGCAGTTCTTC
CASSGLAGDNEQFF
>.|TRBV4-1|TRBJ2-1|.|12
TGCGCCAGCAGCCCGACAATGGGGGAGCAGTTCTTC
CASSPTMGEQFF
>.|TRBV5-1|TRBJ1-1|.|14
TGCGCCAGCAGCACTCCTACCGGGGTGAGTGAAGCTTTCTTT
CASSTPTGVSEAFF
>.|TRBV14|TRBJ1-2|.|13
TGTGCCAGCAGCCATGGGGCGGGCTATGGCTACACCTTC
CASSHGAGYGYTF
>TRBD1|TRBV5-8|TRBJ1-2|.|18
TGTGCCAGCAGACCCATACCCGGGACAGATTTATATCGGTATGGCTACACCTTC
CASRPIPGTDLYRYGYTF
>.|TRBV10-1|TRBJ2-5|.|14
TGCGCCAGCAGTGACGAGCGGTCGCTAGGGACCCAGTACTTC
CASSDERSLGTQYF
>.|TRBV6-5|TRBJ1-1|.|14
TGTGCCAGCAACGCCGGACACTTGAACACTGAAGCTTTCTTT
CASNAGHLNTEAFF
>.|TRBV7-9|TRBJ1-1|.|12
TGTGCCAGCAGCTTAGGTATCACTGAAGCTTTCTTT
CASSLGITEAFF
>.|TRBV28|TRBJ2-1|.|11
TGTGCCAGCAGTTTAGGGCAGGGTGAGGTCTTC
CASSLGQGEVF
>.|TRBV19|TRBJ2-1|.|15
TGTGCCAGTAGTCGGGGGCTGAGCTCCTACAATGAGCAGTTCTTC
CASSRGLSSYNEQFF
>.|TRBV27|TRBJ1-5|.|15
TGTGCCAGCAGTTCGGAGTTTACACGGACGACCGGCCAGCATTTT
CASSSEFTRTTGQHF
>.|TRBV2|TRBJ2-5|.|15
TGTGCCAGGTCCTCCGGGACGGTCGACCAAGAGACCCAGTACTTC
CARSSGTVDQETQYF
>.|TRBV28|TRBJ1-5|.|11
TGTGCCACCGCGGACAATCAGCCCCAGCATTTT
CATADNQPQHF
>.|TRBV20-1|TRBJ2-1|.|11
TGCAGTGCTAGAGCGGGTAATGAGCAGTTCTTC
CSARAGNEQFF
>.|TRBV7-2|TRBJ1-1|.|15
TGTGCCAGCAGCTTAGCGATAGGGGGGGGCACTGAAGCTTTCTTT
CASSLAIGGGTEAFF
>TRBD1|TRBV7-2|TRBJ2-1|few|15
TGTGCCAGCAGCTTAGCTAGGGGGCCCTACAATGAGCAGTTCTTC
CASSLARGPYNEQFF
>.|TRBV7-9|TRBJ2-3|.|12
TGTGCCAGCAGCTTCCCGGTCGATACGCAGTATTTT
CASSFPVDTQYF
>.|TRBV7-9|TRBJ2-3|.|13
TGTGCCAGCAGCTTAGCAGTCACAGATACGCAGTATTTT
CASSLAVTDTQYF
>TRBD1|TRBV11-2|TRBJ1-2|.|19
TGTGCCAGCAGATCCACGACCGAAACAGGGGGCGTAGAAGACTATGGCTACACCTTC
CASRSTTETGGVEDYGYTF
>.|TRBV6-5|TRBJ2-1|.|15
TGTGCCACCGGACGGGGGCGGAGGGACTACAATGAGCAGTTCTTC
CATGRGRRDYNEQFF
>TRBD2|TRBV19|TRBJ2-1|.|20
TGTGCCAGTAGTCCCAGGGAGGGGGCGCGCGGACTAGCGGTCTACAATGAGCAGTTCTTC
CASSPREGARGLAVYNEQFF
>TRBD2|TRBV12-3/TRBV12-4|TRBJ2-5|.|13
TGTGCCAGCAGACTAGCGGGAGGAGAGACCCAGTACTTC
CASRLAGGETQYF
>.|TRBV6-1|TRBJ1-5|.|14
TGTGCCAGCAGTGAATCGACGGGGGGGATGCCCCAGCATTTT
CASSESTGGMPQHF
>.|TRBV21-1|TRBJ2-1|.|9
TGTGCCAGCACCTTTGAGCAGTTCTTC
CASTFEQFF
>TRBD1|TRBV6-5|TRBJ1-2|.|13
TGTGCCAGCAGGGGACAGCTCAACTATGGCTACACCTTC
CASRGQLNYGYTF
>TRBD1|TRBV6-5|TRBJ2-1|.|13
TGTGCCAGCAGTCACAGGGGGCTCAATGAGCAGTTCTTC
CASSHRGLNEQFF
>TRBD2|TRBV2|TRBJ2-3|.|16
TGTGCCAGCAGTACAAGGACTAGCGGGGGACCCAATACGCAGTATTTT
CASSTRTSGGPNTQYF
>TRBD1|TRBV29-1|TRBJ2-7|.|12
TGCAGCGTTACAGGGGCTTCGGACGAGCAGTACTTC
CSVTGASDEQYF
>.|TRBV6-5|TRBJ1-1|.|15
TGTGCCAGCACCCTTTCTCTAGTTGGACAAGGTGAAGCTTTCTTT
CASTLSLVGQGEAFF
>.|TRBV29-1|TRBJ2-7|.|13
TGCAGCGTTGAAGAGGGGGGGCGCGATGCTCAGTACTTC
CSVEEGGRDAQYF
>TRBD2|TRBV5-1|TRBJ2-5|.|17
TGCGCCAGCAGCCGCGTCGCTAGCGGGAGTCGGGGGGAGACCCAGTACTTC
CASSRVASGSRGETQYF
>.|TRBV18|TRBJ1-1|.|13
TGTGCCAGCTCAGAAACAAGAAACACTGAAGCTTTCTTT
CASSETRNTEAFF
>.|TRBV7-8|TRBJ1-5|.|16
TGTGCCAGCAGCCCCCCCGCCCTAGCCTTCAATCAGCCCCAGCATTTT
CASSPPALAFNQPQHF
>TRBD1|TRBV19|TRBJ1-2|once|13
TGTGCCAGTCGACGGACAGGGGACAGTGGCTACACCTTC
CASRRTGDSGYTF
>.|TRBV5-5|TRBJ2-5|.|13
TGTGCCAGCAATCTCGGGCCCCAAGAGACCCAGTACTTC
CASNLGPQETQYF
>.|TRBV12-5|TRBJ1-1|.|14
TGTGCTAGTGCCGTCAGGAGTATGAACACTGAAGCTTTCTTT
CASAVRSMNTEAFF
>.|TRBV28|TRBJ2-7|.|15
TGTGCCGGCAGTCCCCGGGGATACTCAGCCTACGAGCAGTACTTC
CAGSPRGYSAYEQYF
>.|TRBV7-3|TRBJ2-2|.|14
TGTGCCAGCAGCTCCCTGACGTTGTCCGGGGAGCTGTTTTTT
CASSSLTLSGELFF
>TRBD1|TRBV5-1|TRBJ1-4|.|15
TGCGCCAGCAGCAAACAGACAGGGGATAATGAAAAACTGTTTTTT
CASSKQTGDNEKLFF
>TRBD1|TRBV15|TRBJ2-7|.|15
TGTGCCACCAGCAGCGACAGGGAAAGGGACTACGAGCAGTACTTC
CATSSDRERDYEQYF
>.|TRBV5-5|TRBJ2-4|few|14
TGTGCCAGCAGCTTGGCGGGAGCCAAAAACATTCAGTACTTC
CASSLAGAKNIQYF
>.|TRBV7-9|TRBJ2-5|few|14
TGTGCCAGCAGGAGTGGACAGCGCCAAGAGACCCAGTACTTC
CASRSGQRQETQYF
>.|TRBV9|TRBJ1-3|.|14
TGTGCCAGCAGCGAAGCCTTCTCTGGAAACACCATATATTTT
CASSEAFSGNTIYF
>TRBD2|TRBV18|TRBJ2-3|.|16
TGTGCCAGCTCACCGAACGGCGGGAGTGGAACAGATACGCAGTATTTT
CASSPNGGSGTDTQYF
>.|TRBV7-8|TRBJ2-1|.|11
TGTGCCAGCAGCTCCACCTATGAGCAGTTCTTC
CASSSTYEQFF
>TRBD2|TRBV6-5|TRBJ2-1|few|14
TGTGCCACCTTCGGGCGGGAGGCAGGCAATGAGCAGTTCTTC
CATFGREAGNEQFF
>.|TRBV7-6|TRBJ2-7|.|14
TGTGCCTCAGCCCCCCGGGCCTCCGGGTACGAGCAGTACTTC
CASAPRASGYEQYF
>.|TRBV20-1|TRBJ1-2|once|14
TGCAGTGCTAGTCAGACAGGAAGAAACTATGGCTACACCTTC
CSASQTGRNYGYTF
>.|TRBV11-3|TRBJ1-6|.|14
TGTGCCAGCAGCTTGCAGGGGTATAATTCACCCCTCCACTTT
CASSLQGYNSPLHF
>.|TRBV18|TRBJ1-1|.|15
TGTGCCAGCTCACCACCTAATGCCCTGAACACTGAAGCTTTCTTT
CASSPPNALNTEAFF